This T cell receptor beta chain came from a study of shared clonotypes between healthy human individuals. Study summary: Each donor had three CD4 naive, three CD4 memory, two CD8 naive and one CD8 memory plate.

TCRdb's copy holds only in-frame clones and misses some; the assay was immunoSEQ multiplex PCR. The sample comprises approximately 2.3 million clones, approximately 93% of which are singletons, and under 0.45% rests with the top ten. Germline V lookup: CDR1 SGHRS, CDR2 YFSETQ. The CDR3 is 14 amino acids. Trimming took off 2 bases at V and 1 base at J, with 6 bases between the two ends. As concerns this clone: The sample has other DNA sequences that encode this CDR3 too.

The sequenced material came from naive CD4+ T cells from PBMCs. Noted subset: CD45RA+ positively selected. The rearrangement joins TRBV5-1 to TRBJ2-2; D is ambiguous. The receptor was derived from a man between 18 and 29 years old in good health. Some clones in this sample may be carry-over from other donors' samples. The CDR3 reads CASSFGENTGELFF. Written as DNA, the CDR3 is TGCGCCAGCAGCTTCGGCGAGAACACCGGGGAGCTGTTTTTT. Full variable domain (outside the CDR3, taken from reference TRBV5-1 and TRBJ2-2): KAGVTQTPRYLIKTRGQQVTLSCSPISGHRSVSWYQQTPGQGLQFLFEYFSETQRNKGNFPGRFSGRQFSNSRSEMNVSTLELGDSALYLCASSFGENTGELFFGEGSRLTVL.